This T cell receptor (beta chain) was captured in a study of T-cell memory formation after mild COVID-19. Each CDR3 protein is one row after TCRdb ran MiXCR on the 5' RACE reads. The table has about 200,000 distinct CDR3 sequences, just over 9.5% seen once. As to this clonotype: Relative to the germline gene, one junction end is altered; a read error may explain this.

CDR3 size: 14 residues. CDR1 is SGHNT and CDR2 is YYREEE in the germline V gene (reference sequence). The chain joins TRBV5-4 to TRBJ2-5; D might be TRBD2 (6 bases). Sequenced: PBMCs or a T cell subset sorted from them (not recorded which). The clonotype was recovered from a man aged 18 to 29 who had mild COVID-19 (a few samples of this study predate the infection). Cell type and time point are not known. CDR3 DNA sequence: TGTGCCAGCAGATTGGGAGCGGGCGGGGAGACCCAGTACTTC. Translating it yields CASRLGAGGETQYF. Combining the CDR3 with reference TRBV5-4 and TRBJ2-5 gives the whole variable domain ETGVTQSPTHLIKTRGQQVTLRCSSQSGHNTVSWYQQALGQGPQFIFQYYREEENGRGNFPPRFSGLQFPNYSSELNVNALELDDSALYLCASRLGAGGETQYFGPGTRLLVL.